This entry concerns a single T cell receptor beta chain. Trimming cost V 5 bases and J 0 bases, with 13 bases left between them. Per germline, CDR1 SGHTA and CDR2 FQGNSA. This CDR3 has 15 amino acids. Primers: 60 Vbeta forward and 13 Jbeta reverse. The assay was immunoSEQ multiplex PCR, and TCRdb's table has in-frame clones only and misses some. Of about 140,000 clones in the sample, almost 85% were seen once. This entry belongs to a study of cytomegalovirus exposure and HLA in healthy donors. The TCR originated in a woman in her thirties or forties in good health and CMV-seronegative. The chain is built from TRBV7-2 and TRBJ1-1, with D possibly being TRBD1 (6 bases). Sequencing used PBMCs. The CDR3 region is CASSRGFGMNTEAFF. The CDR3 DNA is TGTGCCAGCAGCAGGGGGTTTGGCATGAACACTGAAGCTTTCTTT.